One TCR beta chain is described in this entry. Assay used: immunoSEQ multiplex PCR; TCRdb lists only in-frame clones, some missing. The sample carries 60,000 to 75,000 clones, more than 85% recorded once. This sample was included in a study of blood T cell repertoires in COVID-19. As for the study in general: T cells, B-cell-depleted T cells, or PBMCs provided the cDNA or gDNA that served as material.

Seattle participants joined during active infection and were tracked over time. The TCR was taken from a man aged 35 to 55 with COVID-19, enrolled during active disease. The sample was peripheral blood.

In DNA, the CDR3 is TGTGCCAGCAGCAGACAGGAGAATCAGCCCCAGCATTTT. Residues: CASSRQENQPQHF. The chain is built from TRBV3-1 (or the pseudogene TRBV3-2) and TRBJ1-5; D may be TRBD1 (6 bases). The CDR3 covers 13 residues. V gave up 5 bases and J gave up 4 bases, with 9 bases separating them. Germline-derived CDR1 and CDR2 are LGHDT and YNNKEL (reference sequence).